This T cell receptor (beta chain) was found in a study of graft-versus-host responses after intestinal transplantation. For the study at large: Multivisceral, liver-intestinal, or isolated intestinal grafts were transplanted into recipients. Once they had received anti-thymocyte globulin induction, all recipients took tacrolimus and steroids for about three years. Broader study findings: Some GvH clones were seen earlier in gut or blood, suggesting intestinal origin. Allografts from individuals with graft-donor T cell macrochimerism displayed high graft-versus-host to host-versus-graft clonal ratios.

The CDR3 is made up of 12 amino acids. V lost 7 bases to trimming and J lost 5 bases; unmatched junction nucleotides: 5. Germline V gives CDR1 SNHLY, CDR2 FYNNEI. This clone was recorded only once. The antigen is unknown. TCRdb's table, derived via immunoSEQ multiplex PCR, lists solely in-frame clones and lacks some. The sample consists of some 90,000 clones, around 93% of them appearing once. The rearrangement joins TRBV2 to TRBJ2-7, with 7 bases identical to TRBD2. This TCR derives from a human donor who was the organ donor for an intestinal transplant. Sequenced here: unstimulated CD8+ T cells sorted from spleen or lymph node cells, sampled before transplant. The CDR3 loop reads CASTEGGNEQYF. As DNA, the CDR3 is TGTGCCAGCACTGAGGGAGGGAACGAGCAGTACTTC. The full variable domain, its missing parts supplied by reference TRBV2 and TRBJ2-7, is EPEVTQTPSHQVTQMGQEVILRCVPISNHLYFYWYRQILGQKVEFLVSFYNNEISEKSEIFDDQFSVERPDGSNFTLKIRSTKLEDSAMYFCASTEGGNEQYFGPGTRLTVT.